The 15 T cell receptor beta chains below were found in one sample sequenced in a study of T cell responses to AZD1222 COVID-19 vaccine. Profiled with immunoSEQ multiplex PCR; TCRdb holds only in-frame clones, not every one. The data contain roughly 100,000 clones, roughly nine tenths of them singletons. The source was peripheral blood, collected on day 0 of AZD1222 vaccination. These receptors were collected from an adult in good health.

This clone was detected only once. The chain combines TRBV28 with TRBJ2-7, with D uncertain. The V end was cut by 3 bases, the J end by 5 bases, with 17 bases between. The CDR3 totals 15 residues. CDR1 MDHEN and CDR2 SYDVKM come from the germline V gene. CDR3 region: CASSLLEQVLHEQYF. The CDR3, as DNA: TGTGCCAGCAGTTTGCTTGAGCAGGTTCTCCACGAGCAGTACTTC.

The chain employs TRBV6-5 and TRBJ2-7, with D perhaps given as TRBD1 or TRBD2 (5 bases each). The germline V gene encodes CDR1 MNHEY and CDR2 SVGAGI. The V end was cut by 2 bases, the J end by 2 bases, with 10 bases between. The CDR3 is 14 amino acids. For the CDR3, the DNA is TGTGCCAGCAGTTACGAGGGGTCCCCCTACGAGCAGTACTTC. It is translated as CASSYEGSPYEQYF.

The rearrangement links TRBV4-1 to TRBJ1-6; perhaps TRBD1 as D (5 bases). Trimming removed 0 bases from V and 9 bases from J, with 15 bases in between. CDR1 is MGHRA, CDR2 YSYEKL, per germline. The CDR3 covers 16 residues. The CDR3 region is CASSQDPGTTGSPLHF. CDR3 sequence (DNA): TGCGCCAGCAGCCAAGATCCCGGGACCACGGGTTCACCCCTCCACTTT.

The genes are TRBV21-1 and TRBJ1-3. TRBV21-1 is noted as a pseudogene. CDR3 length: 17 amino acids. CDR3 region: CASSKDGVRRSGNTIYF. The CDR3 DNA is TGTGCCAGCAGCAAAGATGGGGTCAGGAGATCTGGAAACACCATATATTTT.

V and J are TRBV3-1 (or the pseudogene TRBV3-2) and TRBJ1-1; 7 positions match TRBD1. V was clipped by 7 bases and J by 3 bases; unmatched bases: 5. From germline, CDR1 is LGHDT and CDR2 YNNKEL (reference sequence). This CDR3 contains 13 residues. DNA of the CDR3: TGTGCCAGCACACGACAGGGCCACACTGAAGCTTTCTTT. It translates to CASTRQGHTEAFF.

The chain employs TRBV11-2 and TRBJ2-5, with 8 bases matching TRBD2. With V trimmed by 0 bases and J by 5 bases, 11 bases remained unmatched. This CDR3 is 17 amino acids long. Germline V gives CDR1 SGHAT, CDR2 FQNNGV. This CDR3 reads CASSLDATSGGGETQYF. The CDR3 nucleotides read TGTGCCAGCAGCTTAGATGCAACTAGCGGAGGGGGGGAGACCCAGTACTTC. The whole variable domain, filled in from reference TRBV11-2 and TRBJ2-5, reads EAGVAQSPRYKIIEKRQSVAFWCNPISGHATLYWYQQILGQGPKLLIQFQNNGVVDDSQLPKDRFSAERLKGVDSTLKIQPAKLEDSAVYLCASSLDATSGGGETQYFGPGTRLLVL.

A single count supports this clone. The chain is built from TRBV6-2 or TRBV6-3 and TRBJ2-1, with a tentative D call TRBD2 (6 bases). V was shortened by 2 bases and J by 9 bases, with 8 bases between the two germline ends. Germline V gives CDR1 MNHEY, CDR2 SVGEGT. This CDR3 is built from 12 residues. The CDR3 sequence is CASSYLGGEQFF. CDR3 in DNA: TGTGCCAGCAGTTACCTGGGGGGTGAGCAGTTCTTC.

Here the CDR3 reads CASSETGWGTDTQYF. The CDR3 DNA sequence: TGTGCCAGCAGTGAAACAGGGTGGGGCACAGATACGCAGTATTTT. V gene TRBV2 combines with J gene TRBJ2-3, with TRBD1 as a possible D gene (6 bases). The CDR3 consists of 15 residues. V was clipped by 2 bases and J by 1 base, with 10 bases between them. The germline V gene has CDR1 SNHLY and CDR2 FYNNEI.

This sequence joins TRBV7-3 and TRBJ1-1, with D possibly matching TRBD1 (6 bases). This CDR3 is 16 amino acids long. V lost 5 bases and J 2 bases, leaving 18 bases between the germline ends. Germline loops: CDR1 SGHTA, CDR2 FQGTGA. The CDR3 sequence: CASSPGGARINTEAFF. For the CDR3, the DNA is TGTGCCAGCAGCCCCGGGGGGGCGCGTATAAACACTGAAGCTTTCTTT.

CDR3 in amino acids: CARSFFGNQPQHF. CDR3 nucleotide sequence: TGTGCCAGAAGCTTTTTTGGCAATCAGCCCCAGCATTTT. This sequence joins TRBV5-3 and TRBJ1-5; no definite D call. TRBV5-3 has ORF status, its function being uncertain. The length of the CDR3 is 13 residues. The V gene lost 2 bases and the J gene lost 2 bases, with 5 bases spanning the gap.

The V and J genes are TRBV7-6 and TRBJ2-2; possibly TRBD2 for D (5 bases). CDR1 and CDR2 from the germline V gene are SGHVS and FNYEAQ. This CDR3 comprises 15 residues. The V end lost 5 bases, the J end lost 6 bases, and 16 bases lay between the germline ends. The CDR3: CASSPKWAGAGELFF. The CDR3 nucleotides read TGTGCCAGCAGCCCCAAATGGGCCGGGGCCGGGGAGCTGTTTTTT.

The J gene is TRBJ2-7, the V gene TRBV7-2; 8 nucleotides line up with TRBD1. CDR3 length equals 17 residues. Germline CDR1 SGHTA, CDR2 FQGNSA. The trim removed 1 base at V and 1 base at J, leaving 9 bases unmatched. The CDR3 reads CASSLVFGQGGSYEQYF. CDR3 bases: TGTGCCAGCAGCTTAGTTTTCGGACAGGGTGGTTCCTACGAGCAGTACTTC.

The V and J genes are TRBV5-6 and TRBJ2-7; 9 bases match TRBD1. With V trimmed by 4 bases and J by 1 base, 9 bases remained unmatched. The CDR3 is 16 amino acids. Per germline, CDR1 SGHDT and CDR2 YYEEEE. CDR3 nucleotides: TGTGCCAGCAGCCCTACAGGGGGCGGGGAATCCTACGAGCAGTACTTC. Amino acids: CASSPTGGGESYEQYF.

CDR3 coding DNA: TGTGCCAGCAGCTTATTAGGTAGCCAGGTTCTTGGTGAGCAGTTCTTC. It encodes CASSLLGSQVLGEQFF. The chain uses TRBV11-2 and TRBJ2-1; D not certain. This CDR3 is built from 16 residues. Trimming left V 2 bases short and J 9 bases short, with 20 bases between. From germline, CDR1 is SGHAT and CDR2 FQNNGV.

V and J are TRBV29-1 and TRBJ2-3; D is uncertain. CDR1 and CDR2 (germline): SQVTM, ANQGSEA. The CDR3 sequence is 12 residues long. V lost 0 bases, J lost 5 bases, and 6 bases lay in between. CDR3 region: CSVEEWGDTQYF. In DNA form, the CDR3 reads TGCAGCGTTGAAGAGTGGGGAGATACGCAGTATTTT.